This T cell receptor beta chain was observed in a study of cytomegalovirus exposure and HLA in healthy donors (dated by TCRdb to the late 2010s). As for the study more broadly: An earlier analysis of more than 550 of the donors reported 276 Gb of sequence data and around 120 million unique TCR beta sequences obtained from about 179 million T cells. An early release that covered around 590 HLA-typed donors contained 300 to 350 gigabases of sequencing data and around 85 million unique TCR sequences. Of the 350 to 400 genotyped donors, roughly 85% fell in the genetic ancestry cluster associated with self-reported Caucasian donors. The study was designed to test whether signatures of past pathogen exposure could be identified by cataloging public T cell receptors. The study used immunosequencing to profile the T cell repertoires of around 600 subjects and linked those repertoires to cytomegalovirus serostatus. Besides the first cohort of 666 subjects, a separate validation cohort made up of 120 different subjects was used. To predict cytomegalovirus infection status, the study brought together high-throughput TCR immunosequencing, statistical association of individual TCRs with disease status, and machine learning. In a later analysis, previously published TCR beta repertoires from about 640 donors were re-analyzed and high-resolution HLA genotyping was added so that TCR occurrence patterns could be studied. Rather than using new phenotypic data, the later analysis identified candidate immune exposures from TCR beta sequences and from how often those sequences occurred across donors. An earlier analysis of fewer than 750 of the donors used high-throughput TCR beta sequencing to judge whether each TCR beta V gene segment behaved as functional or pseudogenic. Donor age, sex, ethnicity and CMV serostatus were collected together with the repertoire data. Genome-wide SNP genotypes for about 65% of the roughly 700 donors were used in a later genetic analysis, which treated that subset as a discovery cohort. All discovery cohort repertoires had been generated using a single sequencing platform. HLA typing covered class I and class II loci at four-digit resolution. Typing coverage differed by locus: A, B, C, DRB1 and DQB1 were typed in roughly 629-640 donors, DQA1 in about 560, DPA1 in around 610, and DPB1 in roughly 470. Because of strong linkage in the cohort, roughly five DR-DQ haplotypes were treated as single units for association and clustering. On average, about 200,000 unique TCR beta nucleotide sequences were sequenced per donor among 398 genotyped donors of the cohort, with roughly 18% of those sequences being non-productive. The study at large found these results: A later genetic analysis reported fewer N-insertions in productive TCRs among donors in an Asian-associated ancestry cluster than the roughly 720-donor mean. In a later analysis, the rate of TCR association differed among HLA loci, with DRB1 alleles having the most associated TCRs and HLA-C alleles having the fewest. A few of the identified cytomegalovirus-associated TCR beta chains were confirmed in vitro to be specific for cytomegalovirus antigens. At a false discovery rate of 0.05, a later analysis linked around 15,000 TCR beta sequences to specific HLA alleles. An association between a missense DCLRE1C variant and V-gene and J-gene trimming of TCR beta chains was found in a later genetic analysis and replicated in an independent cohort. Compared with equally common non-associated chains, HLA-associated TCR beta chains in a later analysis were more clonally expanded and had lower generation probabilities. The authors suggested that the approach could potentially be extended to other disease states and immunological phenotypes. While some public TCRs were present in many individuals, most TCR sequences turned up only very rarely across donors. In the study, approximately 160 TCR beta chains were listed as associated with cytomegalovirus. According to a later analysis, most CMV-associated TCR beta chains appeared to be HLA-restricted, and the HLA associations seemed to be driven largely by CMV exposure. The presence/absence analyses assumed that sequencing depth was roughly uniform across donors, and that assumption may not be true. In an earlier analysis of about 600 of the donors, most TCR beta V segments appeared in productive rearrangements about 87% or about 30% of the time, broadly matching IMGT annotations. A further reported finding was that TCR beta sequences accurately predicted the HLA-A and HLA-B alleles for most subjects in the first cohort. In this cohort, only TCR beta chains were sequenced, and detectable features were limited by the absence of alpha or paired-chain data. Linkage disequilibrium might explain the correlated functional status among segregating V segments, but an unknown experimental factor could not be excluded. In both the original and validation cohorts, the classifier was reported to diagnose cytomegalovirus status with high specificity and sensitivity. A cluster of highly shared sequence variants was judged likely to be a technical artifact of the sequencing pipeline. Because HLA typing was missing for some donors at each locus, association tests included only the typed subset. In a later analysis, several top co-occurrence clusters were reported to appear linked to parvovirus B19, influenza, CMV and Epstein-Barr virus. The earlier analysis of approximately 590 of the donors excluded seventeen rarely observed V segments, including chromosome 9 orphons, because counts were too low. The only immune exposure information available for the cohort was CMV serostatus. Strong co-occurrence of HLA alleles, especially DR and DQ, made assigning TCR associations to individual alleles difficult.

Library construction relied on the immunoSEQ multiplex PCR assay. For the multiplex PCR, a mixture combining 60 forward primers for TCR Vbeta segments and 13 reverse primers for TCR Jbeta segments was used. A multiplex PCR assay on genomic DNA amplified the CDR3 region of rearranged TCR beta genes. The amplified TCR beta libraries were sequenced on the Illumina HiSeq System as 87-base-pair reads. Processing in the source paper ran as follows. Across the roughly 640 repertoires, a later analysis counted around 80 million unique TCR beta chains, 9.5 million to 13 million of which were shared by at least two donors. Raw reads were error-corrected and collapsed into unique sequences by a nearest-neighbor algorithm in which closely related sequences were merged to remove PCR and sequencing errors. CDR3 sequences were aligned to IMGT reference sequences to assign V, D and J gene segments. For a sequence to be retained, at least a six-nucleotide match to both a V gene segment and a J gene segment was required. A rearrangement was called productive if the CDR3 had no stop codons and remained in frame with V and J, and every other rearrangement was called non-productive. CDR3 was defined according to IMGT convention as the region running from the second conserved V-encoded cysteine to the conserved J-encoded phenylalanine. In an earlier analysis of 587 of the donors, sequences lacking an unambiguous match to a single V gene segment were excluded. In an earlier analysis of about 590 of the donors, a V segment was called functional when productive rearrangements were above 56.7%, and segregating when the standard deviation between donors exceeded 5%. To diagnose cytomegalovirus status from the catalog of TCR beta chain sequences, a statistical classification framework was built. In a later analysis, V and J genes were assigned by comparing TCR nucleotide sequences against IMGT/GENE-DB human TR gene sequences. Using the TCRdist pipeline, a later analysis assigned CDR3 sequences along with most-parsimonious VDJ recombination scenarios. A later analysis defined each TCR beta chain by its CDR3 amino acid sequence plus V-gene family, and excluded reads lacking a unique V-gene family. In a later analysis, 450 to 600 highly shared, low-generation-probability nucleotide sequences were removed to address suspected cross-contamination and a sequencing artifact. A later analysis calculated a clonal expansion index for each public chain from normalized within-repertoire ranks of inferred template counts. In a later analysis, generation probabilities were computed with a VDJ recombination model fitted to out-of-frame rearrangements, and the resulting probabilities were checked against IGoR. In a later analysis, TCR-TCR, TCR-HLA and TCR-CMV co-occurrence was scored with hypergeometric tests, and a repertoire-size bias correction was applied to TCR pairs. A later analysis estimated false discovery rates by permuting HLA or CMV assignments 20 times. In a later analysis, co-occurring TCRs were grouped using DBSCAN, with TCRdist sequence similarity added in when clustering inside HLA-allele-positive subsets. Repertoires with fewer than 30,000 or more than 120,000 public chains, plus five repertoires with anomalous nucleotide sharing, were excluded from co-occurrence clustering. In its TCRdb copy, this immuneACCESS table keeps in-frame sequences only and misses some clones. Where compared with another copy, unresolved V genes explain less than half of these, and the others have no known cause. D and trimming were read from the DNA, whereas the V and J calls and clone size are those reported in that table. The sample table records 110,000 to 150,000 clones; over 70% of these occur just once. More than 6.5% of the sample is taken by the ten largest.

The cohort was made up of 666 healthy bone marrow donors. At the time of sampling, every cohort member was nominally healthy, though immune exposures that went unrecorded were likely present. The donor tested CMV seronegative and was one of the 352 seronegative cohort members. Every donor gave a peripheral blood sample, and the peripheral blood mononuclear cells from that sample were used for TCR beta sequencing. Genomic DNA extraction from the blood cell samples was performed with the Qiagen DNeasy Blood Extraction Kit. Comments on this clone: What antigen it recognizes has not been identified. Base-call qualities are not available, and no considerably larger clone is one nucleotide away.

The sequence came from a man between 25 and 39 years old in good health and CMV-seronegative. Input material: PBMCs.

The CDR3 protein is CASSRGQLYGNTIYF. In nucleotides, the sequence is TGTGCCAGCAGCCGGGGACAGTTATATGGAAACACCATATATTTT. This chain is built from TRBV7-9 and TRBJ1-3, and 7 bases in between align with TRBD1. V loses 5 bases at its end and J loses 3 bases; junction bases beyond the gene matches: 7. The CDR3 measures 15 amino acids from cysteine to phenylalanine. The CDR3 DNA has 45 bases and is translated from base 1. The CDR1 and CDR2 encoded by the germline V gene (reference sequence) are SEHNR and FQNEAQ. The full variable domain, completed from the reference TRBV7-9 and TRBJ1-3 proteins outside the CDR3, reads DTGVSQNPRHKITKRGQNVTFRCDPISEHNRLYWYRQTLGQGPEFLTYFQNEAQLEKSRLLSDRFSAERPKGSFSTLEIQRTEQGDSAMYLCASSRGQLYGNTIYFGEGSWLTVV.